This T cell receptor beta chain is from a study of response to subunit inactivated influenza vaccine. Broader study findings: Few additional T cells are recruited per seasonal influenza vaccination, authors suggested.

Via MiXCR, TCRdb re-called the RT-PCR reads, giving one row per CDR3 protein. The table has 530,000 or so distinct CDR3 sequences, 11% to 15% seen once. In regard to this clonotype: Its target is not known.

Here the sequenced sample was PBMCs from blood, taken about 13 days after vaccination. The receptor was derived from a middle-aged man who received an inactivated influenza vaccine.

CDR3 DNA: TGTGCCATCAGTGCCGGACAGGGCGATGAGCAGTTCTTC. Its translation is CAISAGQGDEQFF. V is TRBV10-3 and J is TRBJ2-1, with 8 nucleotides matching TRBD1. With 4 bases clipped from V and 8 bases from J, the junction kept 4 bases outside the gene matches. The CDR3 is made up of 13 amino acids. Germline CDR1 reads ENHRY; CDR2 reads SYGVKD.